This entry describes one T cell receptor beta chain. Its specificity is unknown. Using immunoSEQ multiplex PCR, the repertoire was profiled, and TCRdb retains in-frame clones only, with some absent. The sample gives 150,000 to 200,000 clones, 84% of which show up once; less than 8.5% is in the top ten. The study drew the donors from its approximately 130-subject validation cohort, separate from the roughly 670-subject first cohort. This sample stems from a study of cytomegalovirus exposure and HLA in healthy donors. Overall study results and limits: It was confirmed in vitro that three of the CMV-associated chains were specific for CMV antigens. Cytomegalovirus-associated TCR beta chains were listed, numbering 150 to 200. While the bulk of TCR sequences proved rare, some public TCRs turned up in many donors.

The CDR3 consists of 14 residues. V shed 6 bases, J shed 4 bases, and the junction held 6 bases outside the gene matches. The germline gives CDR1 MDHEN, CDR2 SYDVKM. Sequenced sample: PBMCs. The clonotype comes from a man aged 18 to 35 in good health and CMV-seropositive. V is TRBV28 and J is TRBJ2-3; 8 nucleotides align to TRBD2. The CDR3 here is CASRSGSVADTQYF. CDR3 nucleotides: TGTGCCAGCAGGAGCGGGAGTGTCGCAGATACGCAGTATTTT.